A selection of T cell receptor beta chains follows, all from one sample in a study of read filtering for tumor transcriptome and immune sequencing. TCRdb re-derived calls from the reads in MiXCR, one entry per CDR3 protein. The sample contains roughly 61,000 distinct CDR3 sequences, around 12% of which appear only once. Sequencing used a population of CD138-negative cells sorted from bone marrow. Every receptor here comes from a donor at least 40 years old with multiple myeloma. The CDR3 runs from the conserved cysteine through the conserved F or W. D genes are given only for firm matches. Clone size, where shown, is once, few, many, or a class for clones that have expanded.

j_gene: TRBJ2-2
d_gene: NA
abundance: many
v_gene: TRBV7-9
CDR3aa: CASSLGFGTGELFF
CDR3nt: TGTGCCAGCAGCTTAGGTTTTGGCACCGGGGAGCTGTTTTTT

j_gene: TRBJ1-1
d_gene: NA
abundance: NA
v_gene: TRBV6-5
CDR3aa: CASSYSSGAVRHNEQFF
CDR3nt: TGTGCCAGCAGTTACTCGTCCGGAGCAGTTAGGCACAATGAGCAGTTCTTT

j_gene: TRBJ1-1
d_gene: NA
abundance: many
v_gene: TRBV3-1
CDR3aa: CASSRGGRTNTEAFF
CDR3nt: TGTGCCAGCAGCCGAGGAGGGCGGACGAACACTGAAGCTTTCTTT

j_gene: TRBJ2-1
d_gene: NA
abundance: many
v_gene: TRBV9
CDR3aa: CASSVDLQDNEQFF
CDR3nt: TGTGCCAGCAGCGTAGATTTACAAGACAATGAGCAGTTCTTC

j_gene: TRBJ2-5
d_gene: NA
abundance: NA
v_gene: TRBV20-1
CDR3aa: CSAIVVGASEVRETQYF
CDR3nt: TGCAGTGCCATAGTGGTGGGGGCTAGCGAGGTACGAGAGACCCAGTACTTC

j_gene: TRBJ2-7
d_gene: NA
abundance: many
v_gene: TRBV5-1
CDR3aa: CASSLSGGTYEQYF
CDR3nt: TGCGCCAGCAGCTTGTCTGGCGGCACCTACGAGCAGTACTTC

j_gene: TRBJ2-7
d_gene: NA
abundance: NA
v_gene: TRBV24-1
CDR3aa: CATSDPRDTYYEQYF
CDR3nt: TGTGCCACCAGTGATCCTCGGGACACCTACTACGAGCAGTACTTC

j_gene: TRBJ2-7
d_gene: NA
abundance: many
v_gene: TRBV6-5
CDR3aa: CASSWGTDYEQYF
CDR3nt: TGTGCCAGCAGTTGGGGGACTGACTACGAGCAGTACTTC

j_gene: TRBJ1-2
d_gene: NA
abundance: many
v_gene: TRBV7-8
CDR3aa: CASSNRNYGYTF
CDR3nt: TGTGCCAGCTCGAACAGAAACTATGGCTACACCTTC

j_gene: TRBJ1-1
d_gene: NA
abundance: many
v_gene: TRBV7-8
CDR3aa: CASSLGVSRRYTEAFF
CDR3nt: TGTGCCAGCAGCTTAGGAGTTAGCAGGAGATACACTGAAGCTTTCTTT

j_gene: TRBJ2-4
d_gene: TRBD1
abundance: NA
v_gene: TRBV20-1
CDR3aa: CSANTGGVENIQYF
CDR3nt: TGCAGTGCTAATACAGGGGGCGTCGAAAACATTCAGTACTTC

j_gene: TRBJ1-5
d_gene: NA
abundance: many
v_gene: TRBV20-1
CDR3aa: CSASSSVSNQPQHF
CDR3nt: TGCAGTGCTAGCAGTAGTGTTAGCAATCAGCCCCAGCATTTT

j_gene: TRBJ2-1
d_gene: TRBD2
abundance: NA
v_gene: TRBV6-5
CDR3aa: CASSYSGTSGAPQFF
CDR3nt: TGTGCCAGCAGTTACTCTGGGACTAGCGGGGCCCCGCAGTTCTTC

j_gene: TRBJ2-5
d_gene: TRBD2
abundance: many
v_gene: TRBV5-8
CDR3aa: CASRASGVETQYF
CDR3nt: TGTGCCAGCAGAGCTAGCGGGGTGGAGACCCAGTACTTC

j_gene: TRBJ1-6
d_gene: NA
abundance: few
v_gene: TRBV11-1
CDR3aa: CASSRLREGANSPLHF
CDR3nt: TGTGCCAGCAGCCGACTAAGGGAGGGCGCTAATTCACCCCTCCACTTT

j_gene: TRBJ1-1
d_gene: NA
abundance: many
v_gene: TRBV7-9
CDR3aa: CASSLAAVGTEAFF
CDR3nt: TGTGCCAGCAGCTTAGCGGCAGTAGGGACTGAAGCTTTCTTT

j_gene: TRBJ1-1
d_gene: NA
abundance: many
v_gene: TRBV5-1
CDR3aa: CASSLEDPRVTEAFF
CDR3nt: TGCGCCAGCAGCTTGGAGGACCCAAGGGTCACTGAAGCTTTCTTT

j_gene: TRBJ2-7
d_gene: NA
abundance: many
v_gene: TRBV4-1
CDR3aa: CASSLDARTGKSSYEQYF
CDR3nt: TGCGCCAGCAGCCTTGACGCCCGAACAGGGAAATCAAGCTACGAGCAGTACTTC

j_gene: TRBJ2-3
d_gene: TRBD1
abundance: many
v_gene: TRBV20-1
CDR3aa: CSALTGFGYTDTQYF
CDR3nt: TGCAGTGCCCTGACAGGGTTCGGGTACACAGATACGCAGTATTTT

j_gene: TRBJ2-1
d_gene: NA
abundance: few
v_gene: TRBV18
CDR3aa: CASSPRTALTAYNEQFF
CDR3nt: TGTGCCAGCTCACCTAGGACAGCTCTAACGGCCTACAATGAGCAGTTCTTC

j_gene: TRBJ1-6
d_gene: TRBD1
abundance: many
v_gene: TRBV19
CDR3aa: CASSPRGQGMFSPLHF
CDR3nt: TGTGCCAGTAGTCCCCGGGGACAGGGAATGTTTTCACCCCTCCACTTT

j_gene: TRBJ1-1
d_gene: TRBD1
abundance: many
v_gene: TRBV20-1
CDR3aa: CSALPFQGARGTEAFF
CDR3nt: TGCAGTGCTCTACCTTTCCAGGGGGCGCGGGGCACTGAAGCTTTCTTT

j_gene: TRBJ2-1
d_gene: NA
abundance: once
v_gene: TRBV24-1
CDR3aa: CASSVGNNEQFF
CDR3nt: TGCGCCAGCAGTGTAGGGAACAATGAGCAGTTCTTC

j_gene: TRBJ2-1
d_gene: NA
abundance: NA
v_gene: TRBV9
CDR3aa: CASSVGVRGGGLYNEQFF
CDR3nt: TGTGCCAGCAGCGTAGGTGTCAGGGGCGGGGGCCTCTACAATGAGCAGTTCTTC

j_gene: TRBJ2-1
d_gene: NA
abundance: many
v_gene: TRBV19
CDR3aa: CASSSPKKGSHNEQFF
CDR3nt: TGTGCCAGTAGTAGCCCTAAGAAGGGGTCCCACAATGAGCAGTTCTTC

j_gene: TRBJ2-7
d_gene: TRBD1
abundance: many
v_gene: TRBV20-1
CDR3aa: CSARVRTGVNEQYF
CDR3nt: TGCAGTGCTAGAGTTAGGACAGGGGTCAACGAGCAGTACTTC

j_gene: TRBJ1-1
d_gene: TRBD1
abundance: NA
v_gene: TRBV27
CDR3aa: CASSLWTGRNTEAFF
CDR3nt: TGTGCCAGCAGTTTATGGACAGGAAGGAACACTGAAGCTTTCTTT

j_gene: TRBJ2-5
d_gene: NA
abundance: many
v_gene: TRBV24-1
CDR3aa: CATTAKGRETQYF
CDR3nt: TGTGCCACCACCGCCAAAGGTCGAGAGACCCAGTACTTC

j_gene: TRBJ1-5
d_gene: TRBD1
abundance: many
v_gene: TRBV30
CDR3aa: CAWGGQGGQPQHF
CDR3nt: TGTGCCTGGGGGGGACAGGGGGGTCAGCCCCAGCATTTT

j_gene: TRBJ1-5
d_gene: NA
abundance: many
v_gene: TRBV12-3/TRBV12-4
CDR3aa: CASRTSGPRAGEWNQPQHF
CDR3nt: TGTGCCAGCAGAACCTCGGGACCCCGGGCGGGGGAGTGGAATCAGCCCCAGCATTTT

j_gene: TRBJ1-6
d_gene: NA
abundance: many
v_gene: TRBV18
CDR3aa: CASSRERPGYNSPLHF
CDR3nt: TGTGCCAGCTCACGTGAACGACCAGGTTATAATTCACCCCTCCACTTT

j_gene: TRBJ2-3
d_gene: TRBD2
abundance: many
v_gene: TRBV20-1
CDR3aa: CSAKRLAGGQYTQYF
CDR3nt: TGCAGTGCAAAACGACTAGCGGGGGGCCAATATACGCAGTATTTT

j_gene: TRBJ1-5
d_gene: NA
abundance: many
v_gene: TRBV3-1
CDR3aa: CASSQGFSGANQPQHF
CDR3nt: TGTGCCAGCAGCCAAGGGTTTAGCGGGGCGAATCAGCCCCAGCATTTT

j_gene: TRBJ2-5
d_gene: TRBD2
abundance: many
v_gene: TRBV27
CDR3aa: CASSLAGGETQYF
CDR3nt: TGTGCCAGCAGTCTAGCGGGGGGAGAGACCCAGTACTTC

j_gene: TRBJ2-1
d_gene: NA
abundance: medium-sized
v_gene: TRBV20-1
CDR3aa: CSARDRLINEQFF
CDR3nt: TGCAGTGCTAGAGATCGACTGATCAATGAGCAGTTCTTC

j_gene: TRBJ1-4
d_gene: NA
abundance: many
v_gene: TRBV18
CDR3aa: CASSPRPVEATNEKLFF
CDR3nt: TGTGCCAGCTCACCTAGGCCGGTGGAGGCAACTAATGAAAAACTGTTTTTT

j_gene: TRBJ2-3
d_gene: NA
abundance: NA
v_gene: TRBV7-2
CDR3aa: CASSLVDSFTDTQYF
CDR3nt: TGTGCCAGCAGCTTAGTGGACTCATTCACAGATACGCAGTATTTT

j_gene: TRBJ2-7
d_gene: TRBD2
abundance: few
v_gene: TRBV14
CDR3aa: CASSRGTSGGAKQYF
CDR3nt: TGTGCCAGCAGCCGCGGGACTAGCGGGGGGGCGAAGCAGTACTTC

j_gene: TRBJ2-5
d_gene: TRBD1
abundance: NA
v_gene: TRBV7-3
CDR3aa: CASSFTGGYQETQYF
CDR3nt: TGTGCCAGCAGCTTTACAGGGGGTTACCAAGAGACCCAGTACTTC

j_gene: TRBJ2-7
d_gene: NA
abundance: many
v_gene: TRBV5-1
CDR3aa: CASSLTGLNLGEQYF
CDR3nt: TGCGCCAGCAGCTTGACCGGACTGAACCTGGGCGAGCAGTACTTC

j_gene: TRBJ2-3
d_gene: NA
abundance: many
v_gene: TRBV7-9
CDR3aa: CASSLVLSSTDTQYF
CDR3nt: TGTGCCAGCAGCTTAGTTTTAAGTAGCACAGATACGCAGTATTTT

j_gene: TRBJ2-7
d_gene: NA
abundance: many
v_gene: TRBV7-9
CDR3aa: CASSLRGSEYEQYF
CDR3nt: TGTGCCAGCAGCTTACGGGGAAGCGAATACGAGCAGTACTTC

j_gene: TRBJ1-4
d_gene: NA
abundance: many
v_gene: TRBV6-5
CDR3aa: CASSFVGEGEEKLFF
CDR3nt: TGTGCCAGCAGTTTCGTTGGGGAAGGGGAAGAAAAACTGTTTTTT

j_gene: TRBJ2-3
d_gene: NA
abundance: many
v_gene: TRBV28
CDR3aa: CASSYAHSSTDTQYF
CDR3nt: TGTGCCAGCAGTTACGCACATTCTAGCACAGATACGCAGTATTTT

j_gene: TRBJ2-3
d_gene: NA
abundance: NA
v_gene: TRBV6-5
CDR3aa: CASRMDSTDTQYF
CDR3nt: TGTGCCAGCAGGATGGACAGCACAGATACGCAGTATTTT

j_gene: TRBJ2-7
d_gene: NA
abundance: many
v_gene: TRBV5-5
CDR3aa: CASSHVGDRQKQYF
CDR3nt: TGTGCCAGCAGCCACGTCGGGGACCGCCAGAAGCAGTACTTC

j_gene: TRBJ2-3
d_gene: TRBD2
abundance: many
v_gene: TRBV19
CDR3aa: CASSIRLAGVLSSTDTQYF
CDR3nt: TGTGCCAGTAGTATACGACTAGCGGGGGTGTTATCTAGCACAGATACGCAGTATTTT

j_gene: TRBJ1-3
d_gene: NA
abundance: few
v_gene: TRBV7-9
CDR3aa: CASSGGVTFSGNTIYF
CDR3nt: TGTGCCAGCAGCGGCGGGGTAACCTTCTCTGGAAACACCATATATTTT

j_gene: TRBJ2-2
d_gene: TRBD1
abundance: many
v_gene: TRBV24-1
CDR3aa: CATSTGGTGELFF
CDR3nt: TGTGCCACCAGCACAGGGGGGACCGGGGAGCTGTTTTTT

j_gene: TRBJ1-4
d_gene: TRBD1
abundance: many
v_gene: TRBV18
CDR3aa: CASSLLTGAREKLFF
CDR3nt: TGTGCCAGCTCACTATTGACAGGGGCTCGCGAAAAACTGTTTTTT

j_gene: TRBJ2-3
d_gene: TRBD1
abundance: many
v_gene: TRBV5-5
CDR3aa: CASSAGQGIDTQYF
CDR3nt: TGTGCCAGCAGCGCCGGACAGGGAATAGATACGCAGTATTTT

j_gene: TRBJ1-4
d_gene: NA
abundance: many
v_gene: TRBV5-1
CDR3aa: CASSSSPGRNEKLFF
CDR3nt: TGCGCCAGCAGCTCTTCTCCGGGACGGAATGAAAAACTGTTTTTT

j_gene: TRBJ2-5
d_gene: NA
abundance: many
v_gene: TRBV5-1
CDR3aa: CASSQDRELETQYF
CDR3nt: TGCGCCAGCAGCCAGGACAGAGAGTTGGAGACCCAGTACTTC

j_gene: TRBJ1-1
d_gene: NA
abundance: many
v_gene: TRBV18
CDR3aa: CASSPPWGTEAFF
CDR3nt: TGTGCCAGCTCACCACCCTGGGGGACTGAAGCTTTCTTT

j_gene: TRBJ2-1
d_gene: NA
abundance: many
v_gene: TRBV3-1
CDR3aa: CASSQEWSSYNEQFF
CDR3nt: TGTGCCAGCAGCCAAGAGTGGTCCTCCTACAATGAGCAGTTCTTC

j_gene: TRBJ2-7
d_gene: TRBD1
abundance: many
v_gene: TRBV4-2
CDR3aa: CASSHQSGGAREQYF
CDR3nt: TGTGCCAGCAGCCACCAATCAGGGGGCGCGCGGGAGCAGTACTTC

j_gene: TRBJ2-7
d_gene: TRBD1
abundance: many
v_gene: TRBV20-1
CDR3aa: CSARTGQEYSYEQYF
CDR3nt: TGCAGTGCTAGAACCGGACAGGAATACTCCTACGAGCAGTACTTC

j_gene: TRBJ1-2
d_gene: NA
abundance: many
v_gene: TRBV11-2
CDR3aa: CASSLLGRDYGYTF
CDR3nt: TGTGCCAGCAGCTTGCTGGGACGAGACTATGGCTACACCTTC

j_gene: TRBJ2-1
d_gene: NA
abundance: many
v_gene: TRBV20-1
CDR3aa: CSPRGSDSYNDQFF
CDR3nt: TGCAGCCCACGGGGATCGGACTCCTACAATGACCAGTTCTTC